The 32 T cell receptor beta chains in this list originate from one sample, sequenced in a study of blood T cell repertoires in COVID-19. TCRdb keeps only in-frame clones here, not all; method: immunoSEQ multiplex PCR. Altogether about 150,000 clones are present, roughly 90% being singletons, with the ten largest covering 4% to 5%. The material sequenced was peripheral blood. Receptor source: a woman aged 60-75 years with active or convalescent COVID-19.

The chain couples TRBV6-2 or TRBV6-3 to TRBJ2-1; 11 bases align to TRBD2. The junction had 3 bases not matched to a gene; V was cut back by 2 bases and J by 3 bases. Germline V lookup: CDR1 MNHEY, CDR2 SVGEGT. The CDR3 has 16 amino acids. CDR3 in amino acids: CASSYRGTSGYNEQFF. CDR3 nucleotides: TGTGCCAGCAGTTACCGCGGGACTAGCGGCTACAATGAGCAGTTCTTC.

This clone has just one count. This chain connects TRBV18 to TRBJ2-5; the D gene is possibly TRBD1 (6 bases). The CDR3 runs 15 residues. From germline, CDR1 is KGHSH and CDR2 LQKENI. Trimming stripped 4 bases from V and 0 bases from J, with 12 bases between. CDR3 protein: CASSQWTDNQETQYF. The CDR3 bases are TGTGCCAGCTCACAGTGGACAGATAACCAAGAGACCCAGTACTTC.

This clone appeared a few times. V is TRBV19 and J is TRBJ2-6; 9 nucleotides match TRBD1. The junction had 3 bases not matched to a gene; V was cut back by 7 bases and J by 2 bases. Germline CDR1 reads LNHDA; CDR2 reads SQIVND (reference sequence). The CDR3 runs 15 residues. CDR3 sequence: CASTGDRAGANVLTF. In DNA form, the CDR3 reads TGTGCCAGTACCGGGGACAGGGCTGGGGCCAACGTCCTGACTTTC. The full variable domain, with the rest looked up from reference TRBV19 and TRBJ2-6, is DGGITQSPKYLFRKEGQNVTLSCEQNLNHDAMYWYRQDPGQGLRLIYYSQIVNDFQKGDIAEGYSVSREKKESFPLTVTSAQKNPTAFYLCASTGDRAGANVLTFGAGSRLTVL.

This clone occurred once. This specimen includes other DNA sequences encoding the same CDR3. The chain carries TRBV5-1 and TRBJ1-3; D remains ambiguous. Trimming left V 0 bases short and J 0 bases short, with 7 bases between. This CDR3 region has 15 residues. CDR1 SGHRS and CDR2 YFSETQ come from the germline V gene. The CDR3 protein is CASSLAGSSGNTIYF. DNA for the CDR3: TGCGCCAGCAGCTTGGCAGGCAGCTCTGGAAACACCATATATTTT.

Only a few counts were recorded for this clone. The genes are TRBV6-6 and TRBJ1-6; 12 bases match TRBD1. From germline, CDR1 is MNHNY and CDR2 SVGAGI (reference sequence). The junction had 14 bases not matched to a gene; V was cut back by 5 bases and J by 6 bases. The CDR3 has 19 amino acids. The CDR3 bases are TGTGCCAGCAGTCTAACCCATCCGGGACAGGGGGCGCGTAATTCACCCCTCCACTTT. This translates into CASSLTHPGQGARNSPLHF.

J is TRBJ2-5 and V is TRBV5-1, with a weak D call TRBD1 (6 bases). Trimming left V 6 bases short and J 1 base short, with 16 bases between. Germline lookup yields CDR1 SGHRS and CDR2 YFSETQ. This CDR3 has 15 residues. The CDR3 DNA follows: TGCGCCAGCACGCTTGGGGCAGGGGTCCAAGAGACCCAGTACTTC. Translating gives CASTLGAGVQETQYF.

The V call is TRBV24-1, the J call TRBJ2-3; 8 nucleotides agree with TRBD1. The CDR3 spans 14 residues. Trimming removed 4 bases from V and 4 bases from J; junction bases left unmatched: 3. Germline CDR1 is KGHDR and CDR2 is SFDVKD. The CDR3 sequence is CATSDRQGPDTQYF. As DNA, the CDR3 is TGTGCCACCAGTGACCGACAGGGGCCAGATACGCAGTATTTT.

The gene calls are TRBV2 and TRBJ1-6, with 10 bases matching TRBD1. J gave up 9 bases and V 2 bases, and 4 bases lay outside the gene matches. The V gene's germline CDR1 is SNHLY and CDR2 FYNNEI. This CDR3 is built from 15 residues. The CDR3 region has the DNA TGTGCCAGCAGTGAAAATTGGACAGGGGGTTCACCCCTCCACTTT. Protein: CASSENWTGGSPLHF.

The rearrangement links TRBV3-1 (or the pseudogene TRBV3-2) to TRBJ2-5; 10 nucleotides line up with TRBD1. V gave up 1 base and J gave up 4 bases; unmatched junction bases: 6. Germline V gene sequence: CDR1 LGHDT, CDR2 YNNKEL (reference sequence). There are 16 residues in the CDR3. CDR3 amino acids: CASSQAGTGVSETQYF. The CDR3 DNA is TGTGCCAGCAGCCAAGCCGGGACAGGGGTGTCAGAGACCCAGTACTTC.

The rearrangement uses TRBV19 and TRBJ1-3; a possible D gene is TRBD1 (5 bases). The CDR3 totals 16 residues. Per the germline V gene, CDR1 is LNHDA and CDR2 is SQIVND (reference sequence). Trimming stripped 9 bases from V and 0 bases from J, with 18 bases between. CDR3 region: CASGGDGTASGNTIYF. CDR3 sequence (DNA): TGTGCCAGCGGGGGAGACGGTACAGCCTCTGGAAACACCATATATTTT.

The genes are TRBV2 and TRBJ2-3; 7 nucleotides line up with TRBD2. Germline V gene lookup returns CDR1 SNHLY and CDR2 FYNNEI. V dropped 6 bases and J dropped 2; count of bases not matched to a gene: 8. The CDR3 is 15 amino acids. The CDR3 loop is CASRTGTTNTDTQYF. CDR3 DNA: TGTGCCAGCAGGACCGGGACTACCAACACAGATACGCAGTATTTT.

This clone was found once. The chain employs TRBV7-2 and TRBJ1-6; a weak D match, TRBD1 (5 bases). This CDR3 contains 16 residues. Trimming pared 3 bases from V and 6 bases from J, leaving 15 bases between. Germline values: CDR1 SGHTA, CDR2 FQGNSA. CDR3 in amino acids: CASSLEVQGSNSPLHF. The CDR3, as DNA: TGTGCCAGCAGCTTGGAAGTTCAGGGAAGTAATTCACCCCTCCACTTT.

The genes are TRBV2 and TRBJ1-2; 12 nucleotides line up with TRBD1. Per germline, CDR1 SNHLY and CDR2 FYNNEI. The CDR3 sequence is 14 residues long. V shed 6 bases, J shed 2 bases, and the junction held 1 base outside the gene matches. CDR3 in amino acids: CASRGTGGNYGYTF. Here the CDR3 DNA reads TGTGCCAGCAGGGGGACAGGGGGCAACTATGGCTACACCTTC. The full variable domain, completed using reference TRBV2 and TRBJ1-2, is EPEVTQTPSHQVTQMGQEVILRCVPISNHLYFYWYRQILGQKVEFLVSFYNNEISEKSEIFDDQFSVERPDGSNFTLKIRSTKLEDSAMYFCASRGTGGNYGYTFGSGTRLTVV.

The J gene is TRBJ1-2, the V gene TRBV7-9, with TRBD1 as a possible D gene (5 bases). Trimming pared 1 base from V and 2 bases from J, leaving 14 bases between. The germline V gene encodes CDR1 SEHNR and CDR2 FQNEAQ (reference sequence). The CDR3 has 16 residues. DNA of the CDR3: TGTGCCAGCAGCTTAGGGGGCTCGGGGGAGAACTATGGCTACACCTTC. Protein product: CASSLGGSGENYGYTF.

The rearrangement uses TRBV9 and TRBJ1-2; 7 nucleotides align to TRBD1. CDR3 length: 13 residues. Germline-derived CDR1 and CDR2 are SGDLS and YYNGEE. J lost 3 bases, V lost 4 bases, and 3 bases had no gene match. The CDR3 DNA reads TGTGCCAGCAGCATCGGACAGGACTATGGCTACACCTTC. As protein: CASSIGQDYGYTF.

The CDR3 loop is CASSRPGGGPYNQPQHF. The CDR3 nucleotides are TGTGCCAGCAGCCGTCCCGGGGGGGGGCCGTACAATCAGCCCCAGCATTTT. This chain joins TRBV3-1 (or the pseudogene TRBV3-2) and TRBJ1-5; perhaps TRBD1 as D (6 bases). This CDR3 has 17 amino acids. Germline V gene sequence: CDR1 LGHDT, CDR2 YNNKEL (reference sequence). Trimming removed 4 bases from V and 3 bases from J, with 19 bases in between.

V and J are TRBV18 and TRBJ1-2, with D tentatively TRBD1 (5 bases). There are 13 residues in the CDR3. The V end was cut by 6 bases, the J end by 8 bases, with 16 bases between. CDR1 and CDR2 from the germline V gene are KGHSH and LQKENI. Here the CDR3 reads CASSPSQGYGYTF. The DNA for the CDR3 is TGTGCCAGCTCCCCATCGCAGGGTTACGGCTACACCTTC.

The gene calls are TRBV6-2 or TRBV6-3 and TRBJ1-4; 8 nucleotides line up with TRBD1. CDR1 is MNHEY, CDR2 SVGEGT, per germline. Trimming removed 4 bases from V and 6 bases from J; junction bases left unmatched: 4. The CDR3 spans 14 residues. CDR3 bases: TGTGCCAGCAGTTCCAGGGGGCGAGATGAAAAACTGTTTTTT. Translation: CASSSRGRDEKLFF.

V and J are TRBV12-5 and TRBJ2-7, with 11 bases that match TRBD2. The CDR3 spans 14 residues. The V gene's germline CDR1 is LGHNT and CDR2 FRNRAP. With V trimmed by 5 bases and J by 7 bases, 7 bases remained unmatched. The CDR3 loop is CASGRSGGAEEQYF. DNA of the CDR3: TGTGCTAGTGGTCGTAGCGGGGGGGCTGAAGAGCAGTACTTC.

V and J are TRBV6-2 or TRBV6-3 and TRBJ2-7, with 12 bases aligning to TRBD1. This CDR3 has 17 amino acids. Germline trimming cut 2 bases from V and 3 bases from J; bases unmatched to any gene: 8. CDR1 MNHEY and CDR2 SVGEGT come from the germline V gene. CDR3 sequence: CASSYAGTGGGFYEQYF. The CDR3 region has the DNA TGTGCCAGCAGTTACGCCGGGACAGGGGGCGGATTCTACGAGCAGTACTTC.

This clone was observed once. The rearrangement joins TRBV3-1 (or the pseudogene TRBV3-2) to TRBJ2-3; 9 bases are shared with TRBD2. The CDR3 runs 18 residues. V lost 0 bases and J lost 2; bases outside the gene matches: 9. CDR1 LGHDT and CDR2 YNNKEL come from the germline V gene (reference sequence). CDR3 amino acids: CASSQDFSGGANTDTQYF. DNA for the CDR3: TGTGCCAGCAGCCAAGATTTTAGCGGGGGCGCCAACACAGATACGCAGTATTTT.

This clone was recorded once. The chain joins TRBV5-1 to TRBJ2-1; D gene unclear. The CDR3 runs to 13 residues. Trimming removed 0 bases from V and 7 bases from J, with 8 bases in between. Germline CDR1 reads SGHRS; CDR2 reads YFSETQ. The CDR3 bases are TGCGCCAGCAGCTTGGCAGCGAGGAATGAGCAGTTCTTC. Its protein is CASSLAARNEQFF.

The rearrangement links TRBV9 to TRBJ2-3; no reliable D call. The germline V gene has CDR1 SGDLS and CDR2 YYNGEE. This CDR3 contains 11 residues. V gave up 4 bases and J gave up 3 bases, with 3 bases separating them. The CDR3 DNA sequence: TGTGCCAGCAGCCGGACAGATACGCAGTATTTT. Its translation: CASSRTDTQYF.

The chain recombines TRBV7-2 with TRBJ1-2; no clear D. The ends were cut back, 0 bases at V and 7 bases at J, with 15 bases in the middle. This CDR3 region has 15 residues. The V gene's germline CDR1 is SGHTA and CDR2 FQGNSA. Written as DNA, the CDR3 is TGTGCCAGCAGCTTAGCGGAGATTTCCCCGGGTGGCTACACCTTC. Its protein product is CASSLAEISPGGYTF.

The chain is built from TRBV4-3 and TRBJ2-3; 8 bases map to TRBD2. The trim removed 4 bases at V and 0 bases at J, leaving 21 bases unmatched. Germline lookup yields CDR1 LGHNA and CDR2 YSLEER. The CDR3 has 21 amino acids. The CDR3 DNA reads TGCGCCAGCAGCCTGGCGAGCGGGGGCCTCCGCCCCGACCGTAGCACAGATACGCAGTATTTT. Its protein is CASSLASGGLRPDRSTDTQYF.

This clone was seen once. This CDR3 is CASSLTYQETQYF. The DNA for the CDR3 is TGTGCCAGCAGCTTGACTTACCAAGAGACCCAGTACTTC. J is TRBJ2-5 and V is TRBV5-5; D not resolved. Trimming shortened V by 1 base and J by 0 bases, and 4 bases separated the two germline ends. Germline V gives CDR1 SGHKS, CDR2 YYEKEE (reference sequence). This CDR3 comprises 13 residues. The full variable domain, completed using reference TRBV5-5 and TRBJ2-5, is DAGVTQSPTHLIKTRGQQVTLRCSPISGHKSVSWYQQVLGQGPQFIFQYYEKEERGRGNFPDRFSARQFPNYSSELNVNALLLGDSALYLCASSLTYQETQYFGPGTRLLVL.

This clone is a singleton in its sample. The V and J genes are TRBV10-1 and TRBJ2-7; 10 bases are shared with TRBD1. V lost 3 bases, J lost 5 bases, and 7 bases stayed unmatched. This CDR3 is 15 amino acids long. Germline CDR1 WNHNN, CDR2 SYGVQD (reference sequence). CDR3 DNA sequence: TGCGCCAGCAGTGAATCGGGACAGGGGAGAGACGAGCAGTACTTC. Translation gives CASSESGQGRDEQYF.

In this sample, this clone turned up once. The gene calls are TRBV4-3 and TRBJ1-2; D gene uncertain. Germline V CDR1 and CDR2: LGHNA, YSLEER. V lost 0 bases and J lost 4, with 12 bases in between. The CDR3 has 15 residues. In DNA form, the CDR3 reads TGCGCCAGCAGCCAAGATCCGGGTTATAGCTATGGCTACACCTTC. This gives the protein CASSQDPGYSYGYTF.

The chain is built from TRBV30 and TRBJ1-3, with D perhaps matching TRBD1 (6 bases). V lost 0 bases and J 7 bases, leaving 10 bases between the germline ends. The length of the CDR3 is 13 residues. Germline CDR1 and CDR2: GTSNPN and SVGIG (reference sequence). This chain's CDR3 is CAWSVGTKNTIYF. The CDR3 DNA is TGTGCCTGGAGTGTCGGGACAAAGAACACCATATATTTT.

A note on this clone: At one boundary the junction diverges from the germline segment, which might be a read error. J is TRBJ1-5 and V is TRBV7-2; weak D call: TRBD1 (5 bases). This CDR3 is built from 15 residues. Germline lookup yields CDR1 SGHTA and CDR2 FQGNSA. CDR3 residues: CASRQGALSNQPQHF. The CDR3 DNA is TGTGCAAGCAGGCAAGGGGCTCTCAGCAATCAGCCCCAGCATTTT.

The CDR3 spells CSASRGDYGYTF. The CDR3 DNA follows: TGCAGTGCTAGTCGGGGGGATTATGGCTACACCTTC. The rearrangement links TRBV20-1 to TRBJ1-2; a weak D match, TRBD1 (5 bases). This CDR3 is built from 12 residues. V gave up 3 bases and J gave up 5 bases, with 10 bases separating them. Germline V lookup: CDR1 DFQATT, CDR2 SNEGSKA (reference sequence).

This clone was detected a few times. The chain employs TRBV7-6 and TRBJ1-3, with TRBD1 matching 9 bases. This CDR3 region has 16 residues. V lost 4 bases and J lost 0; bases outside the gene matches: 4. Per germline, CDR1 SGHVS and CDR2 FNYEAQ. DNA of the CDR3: TGTGCCAGCAGCTCAGGACAGGGGAACTCTGGAAACACCATATATTTT. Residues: CASSSGQGNSGNTIYF.